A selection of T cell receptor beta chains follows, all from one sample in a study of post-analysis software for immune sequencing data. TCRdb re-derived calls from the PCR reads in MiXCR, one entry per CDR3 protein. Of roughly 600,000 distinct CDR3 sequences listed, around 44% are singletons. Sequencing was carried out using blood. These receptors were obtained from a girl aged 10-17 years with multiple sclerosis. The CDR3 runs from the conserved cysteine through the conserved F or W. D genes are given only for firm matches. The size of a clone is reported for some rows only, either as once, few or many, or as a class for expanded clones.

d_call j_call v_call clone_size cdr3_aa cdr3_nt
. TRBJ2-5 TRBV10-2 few CASSDGYGRTQYF TGCGCCAGCAGTGACGGCTACGGTCGGACCCAGTACTTC
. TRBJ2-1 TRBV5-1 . CASIGILGEQFF TGCGCCAGCATTGGTATTCTGGGTGAGCAGTTCTTC
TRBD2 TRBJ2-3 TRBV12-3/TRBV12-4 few CASSLEAGGPDTQYF TGTGCCAGCAGTTTAGAAGCGGGAGGGCCAGATACGCAGTATTTT
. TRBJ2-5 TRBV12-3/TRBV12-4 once CASSPDTPETQYF TGTGCCAGCAGTCCCGACACCCCAGAGACCCAGTACTTC
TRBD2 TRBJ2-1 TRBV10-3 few CAISESGNSYNEQFF TGTGCCATCAGTGAGAGCGGGAACTCCTACAATGAGCAGTTCTTC
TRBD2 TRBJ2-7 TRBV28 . CASPPPSGSFHEQYF TGTGCCAGCCCCCCTCCTAGCGGGAGTTTTCACGAGCAGTACTTC
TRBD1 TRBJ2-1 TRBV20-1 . CSARFRQGNEQFF TGCAGTGCTAGATTCCGACAGGGGAATGAGCAGTTCTTC
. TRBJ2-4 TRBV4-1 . CASSQGALIAKNIQYF TGCGCCAGCAGCCAAGGAGCTCTTATCGCCAAAAACATTCAGTACTTC
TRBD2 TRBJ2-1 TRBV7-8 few CASSTAGTSGRVVEQFF TGTGCCAGCAGCACAGCCGGGACTAGCGGGAGGGTAGTTGAGCAGTTCTTC
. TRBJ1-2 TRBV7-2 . CASRLDTGTANYGYTF TGTGCCAGCAGGTTAGACACCGGGACTGCTAACTATGGCTACACCTTC
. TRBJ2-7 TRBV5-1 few CASSLDGGVTYEQYF TGCGCCAGCAGCTTGGACGGCGGGGTAACCTACGAGCAGTACTTC
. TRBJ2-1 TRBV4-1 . CASSQEAEQFF TGCGCCAGCAGCCAAGAGGCCGAGCAGTTCTTC
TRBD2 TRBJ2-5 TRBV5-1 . CASSSPGTSGVTQYF TGCGCCAGCAGCTCTCCCGGGACTAGCGGAGTGACCCAGTACTTC
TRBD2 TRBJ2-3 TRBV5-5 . CASSFVAAGGGTDTQYF TGTGCCAGCAGCTTCGTAGCAGCGGGAGGAGGCACAGATACGCAGTATTTT
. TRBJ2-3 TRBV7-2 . CASLLGKSADTQYF TGTGCCAGCCTACTGGGGAAGAGTGCAGATACGCAGTATTTT
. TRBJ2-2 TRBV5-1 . CASMNTGELFF TGCGCCAGCATGAACACCGGGGAGCTGTTTTTT
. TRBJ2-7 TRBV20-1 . CSARDWGRSYEQYF TGCAGTGCTAGAGATTGGGGCAGGAGTTACGAGCAGTACTTC
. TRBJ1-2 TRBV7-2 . CASSPTVVGYYGYTF TGTGCCAGCAGCCCCACGGTGGTCGGGTACTATGGCTACACCTTC
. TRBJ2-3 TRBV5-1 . CASSLVLNGDTQYF TGCGCCAGCAGCTTGGTCCTGAATGGAGATACGCAGTATTTT
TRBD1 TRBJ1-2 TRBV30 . CASTGQGGSGYTF TGTGCCTCAACGGGACAGGGGGGAAGTGGCTACACCTTC
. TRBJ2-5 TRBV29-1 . CSVGGWEETQYF TGCAGCGTTGGGGGATGGGAAGAGACCCAGTACTTC
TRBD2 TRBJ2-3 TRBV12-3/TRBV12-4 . CASSLGTSGYTQYF TGTGCCAGCAGTTTAGGGACTAGCGGATATACGCAGTATTTT
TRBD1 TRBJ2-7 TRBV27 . CASSLSDRVATQYF TGTGCCAGCAGTTTATCGGACAGGGTTGCAACCCAGTACTTC
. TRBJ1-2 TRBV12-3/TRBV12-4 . CASSLSPAGTLNYGYTF TGTGCCAGCAGTCTTTCCCCCGCGGGGACACTTAACTATGGCTACACCTTC
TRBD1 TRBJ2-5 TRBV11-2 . CASSPMTGPQETQYF TGTGCCAGCAGCCCAATGACAGGGCCCCAAGAGACCCAGTACTTC
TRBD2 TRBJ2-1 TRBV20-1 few CSAERFATSGVGEQFF TGCAGTGCTGAGCGATTCGCGACTAGCGGAGTTGGTGAGCAGTTCTTC
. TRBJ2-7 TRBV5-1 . CASRVIGIDEQYF TGCGCCAGCAGAGTGATAGGGATTGACGAGCAGTACTTC
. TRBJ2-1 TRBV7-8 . CASMFPGNEQFF TGTGCCAGCATGTTCCCAGGAAATGAGCAGTTCTTC
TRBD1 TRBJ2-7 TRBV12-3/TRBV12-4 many CASSSDRSISYEQYF TGTGCCAGCAGTTCGGACAGGTCTATTTCCTACGAGCAGTACTTC
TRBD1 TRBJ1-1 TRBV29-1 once CSGYRGLNTEAFF TGCAGCGGCTACAGGGGGTTGAACACTGAAGCTTTCTTT
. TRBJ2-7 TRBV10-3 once CAISESSGTYEQYF TGTGCCATCAGTGAGTCTAGCGGAACCTACGAGCAGTACTTC
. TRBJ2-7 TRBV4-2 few CASSQEAASTYEQYF TGTGCCAGCAGCCAAGAGGCGGCTAGCACTTACGAGCAGTACTTC
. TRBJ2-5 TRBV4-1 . CASSQGVVGETQYF TGCGCCAGCAGCCAAGGCGTAGTCGGAGAGACCCAGTACTTC
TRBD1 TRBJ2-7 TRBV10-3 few CAISDGTGTDEQYF TGTGCCATCAGTGATGGGACAGGGACAGACGAGCAGTACTTC
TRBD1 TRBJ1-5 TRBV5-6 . CASSLLKGAGRNQPQHF TGTGCCAGCAGCTTGTTAAAGGGGGCTGGACGCAATCAGCCCCAGCATTTT
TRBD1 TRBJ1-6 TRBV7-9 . CASSLDPGGPPLHF TGTGCCAGCAGCTTAGATCCAGGGGGGCCACCCCTCCACTTT
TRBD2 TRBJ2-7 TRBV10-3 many CAISVAASGTPYEQYF TGTGCCATCAGTGTAGCGGCTAGCGGGACCCCCTACGAGCAGTACTTC
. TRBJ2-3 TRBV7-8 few CAATTTTGPTDTQYF TGTGCCGCCACCACCACTACAGGACCCACAGATACGCAGTATTTT
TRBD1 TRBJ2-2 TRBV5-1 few CASSETTGDTGELFF TGCGCCAGCAGCGAGACTACAGGGGACACCGGGGAGCTGTTTTTT
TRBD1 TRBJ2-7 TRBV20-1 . CGARAQTGTGRNEQYF TGCGGTGCTAGGGCGCAGACCGGGACAGGGAGGAACGAGCAGTACTTC
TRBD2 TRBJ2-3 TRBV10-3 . CAISAGTSGSDTQYF TGTGCCATCAGTGCCGGGACTAGCGGGAGCGATACGCAGTATTTT
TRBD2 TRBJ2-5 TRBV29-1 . CSVGGRETQYF TGCAGCGTCGGGGGGAGGGAGACCCAGTACTTC
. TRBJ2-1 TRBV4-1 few CASSSPPRGRYNEQFF TGCGCCAGCAGCTCACCTCCTCGGGGACGGTACAATGAGCAGTTCTTC
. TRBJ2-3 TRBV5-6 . CASSPIRELGTDTQYF TGTGCCAGCAGCCCTATACGGGAGCTGGGCACAGATACGCAGTATTTT
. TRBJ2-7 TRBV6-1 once CARQVTYEQYF TGTGCCCGCCAGGTGACCTACGAGCAGTACTTC
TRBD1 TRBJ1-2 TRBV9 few CASSSQKGDREAYGYTF TGTGCCAGCAGCTCCCAAAAGGGGGACAGGGAAGCCTATGGCTACACCTTC
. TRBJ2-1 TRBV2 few CASNSGKGSYNEQFF TGTGCCAGCAATTCAGGGAAAGGCTCCTACAATGAGCAGTTCTTC
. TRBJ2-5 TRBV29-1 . CSVEARAGETQYF TGCAGCGTTGAAGCGAGGGCGGGGGAGACCCAGTACTTC
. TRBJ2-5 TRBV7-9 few CASSLEGGQYF TGTGCCAGCAGCTTAGAAGGTGGGCAGTACTTC
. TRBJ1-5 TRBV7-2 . CASSRGATGPNRSDQPQHF TGTGCCAGCAGCCGGGGGGCCACAGGCCCCAACCGGAGTGATCAGCCCCAGCATTTT
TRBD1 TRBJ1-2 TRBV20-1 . CSARGGYTF TGCAGTGCCAGGGGGGGCTACACCTTC
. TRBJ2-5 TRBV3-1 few CASSDLGGPQETQYF TGTGCCAGCAGCGATCTAGGGGGTCCACAAGAGACCCAGTACTTC
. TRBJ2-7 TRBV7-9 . CASSGVSGADEQYF TGTGCCAGCAGTGGGGTTTCAGGGGCCGACGAGCAGTACTTC
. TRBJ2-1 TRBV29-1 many CSAGADNEQFF TGCAGCGCTGGAGCGGACAATGAGCAGTTCTTC
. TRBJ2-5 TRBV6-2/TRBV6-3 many CASRPQTARETQYF TGTGCCAGCAGACCTCAGACCGCGCGGGAGACCCAGTACTTC
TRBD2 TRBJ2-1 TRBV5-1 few CASSHSVTSGAYNEQFF TGCGCCAGCAGCCACAGTGTTACTAGCGGAGCCTACAATGAGCAGTTCTTC
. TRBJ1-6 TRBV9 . CASSVATGAGSPLHF TGTGCCAGCAGCGTAGCTACGGGGGCTGGTTCACCCCTCCACTTT
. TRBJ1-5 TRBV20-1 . CSASQGSNQPQHF TGCAGTGCTTCTCAGGGAAGCAATCAGCCCCAGCATTTT
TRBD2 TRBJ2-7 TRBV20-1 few CSALPGLAGELEQYF TGCAGTGCTCTTCCGGGACTAGCGGGGGAGCTCGAGCAGTACTTC